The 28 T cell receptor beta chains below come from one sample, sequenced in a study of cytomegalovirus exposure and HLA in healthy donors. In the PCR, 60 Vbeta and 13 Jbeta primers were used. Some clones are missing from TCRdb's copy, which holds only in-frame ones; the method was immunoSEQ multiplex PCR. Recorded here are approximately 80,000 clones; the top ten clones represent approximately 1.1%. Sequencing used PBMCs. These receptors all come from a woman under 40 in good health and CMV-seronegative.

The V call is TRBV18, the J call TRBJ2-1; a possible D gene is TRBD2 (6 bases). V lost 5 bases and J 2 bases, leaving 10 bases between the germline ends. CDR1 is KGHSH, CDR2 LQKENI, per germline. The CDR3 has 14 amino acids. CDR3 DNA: TGTGCCAGCTCAATGGAGGGAGCCTACAATGAGCAGTTCTTC. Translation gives CASSMEGAYNEQFF.

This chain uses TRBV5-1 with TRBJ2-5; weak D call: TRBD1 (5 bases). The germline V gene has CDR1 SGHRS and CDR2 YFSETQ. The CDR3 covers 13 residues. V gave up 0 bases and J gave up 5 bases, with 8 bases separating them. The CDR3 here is CASSLGPGETQYF. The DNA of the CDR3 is TGCGCCAGCAGCTTGGGACCAGGGGAGACCCAGTACTTC. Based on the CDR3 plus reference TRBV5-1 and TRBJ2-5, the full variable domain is KAGVTQTPRYLIKTRGQQVTLSCSPISGHRSVSWYQQTPGQGLQFLFEYFSETQRNKGNFPGRFSGRQFSNSRSEMNVSTLELGDSALYLCASSLGPGETQYFGPGTRLLVL.

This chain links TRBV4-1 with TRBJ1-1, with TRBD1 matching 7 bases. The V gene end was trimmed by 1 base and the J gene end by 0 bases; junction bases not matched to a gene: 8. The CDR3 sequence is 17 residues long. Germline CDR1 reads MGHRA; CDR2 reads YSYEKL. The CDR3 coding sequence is TGCGCCAGCAGCCAAGTTATCGACAGGGCTATGAACACTGAAGCTTTCTTT. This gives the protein CASSQVIDRAMNTEAFF.

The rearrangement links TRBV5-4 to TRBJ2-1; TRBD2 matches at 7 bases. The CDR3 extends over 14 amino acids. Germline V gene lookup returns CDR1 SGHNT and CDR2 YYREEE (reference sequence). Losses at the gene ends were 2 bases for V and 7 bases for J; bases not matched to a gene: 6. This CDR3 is CASSFWGEGNEQFF. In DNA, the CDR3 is TGTGCCAGCAGCTTTTGGGGGGAGGGGAATGAGCAGTTCTTC.

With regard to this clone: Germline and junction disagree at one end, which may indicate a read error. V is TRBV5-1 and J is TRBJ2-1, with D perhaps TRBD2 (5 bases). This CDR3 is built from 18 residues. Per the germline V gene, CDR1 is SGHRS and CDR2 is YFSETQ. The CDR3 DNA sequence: TGCGCCAGCAGCTTGCGTGGCGGGTCTGTTTCCTCCGACAATGAGCAGTTCTTC. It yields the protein CASSLRGGSVSSDNEQFF.

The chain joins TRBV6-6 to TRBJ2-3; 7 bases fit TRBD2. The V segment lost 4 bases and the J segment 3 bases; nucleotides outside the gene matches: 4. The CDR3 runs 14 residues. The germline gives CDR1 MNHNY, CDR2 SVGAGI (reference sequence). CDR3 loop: CASSLGLVTDTQYF. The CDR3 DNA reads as TGTGCCAGCAGTTTAGGACTAGTTACAGATACGCAGTATTTT.

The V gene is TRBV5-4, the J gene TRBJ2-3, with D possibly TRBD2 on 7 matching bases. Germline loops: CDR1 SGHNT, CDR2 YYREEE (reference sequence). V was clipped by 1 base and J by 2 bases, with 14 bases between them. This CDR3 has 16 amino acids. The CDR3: CASSLRGGGLTDTQYF. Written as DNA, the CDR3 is TGTGCCAGCAGCTTGCGAGGGGGGGGACTCACAGATACGCAGTATTTT.

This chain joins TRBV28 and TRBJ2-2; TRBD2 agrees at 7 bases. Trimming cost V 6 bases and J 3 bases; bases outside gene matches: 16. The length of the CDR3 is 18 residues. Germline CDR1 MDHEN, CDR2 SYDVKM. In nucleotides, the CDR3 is TGTGCCAGCAGCCACGACCCTAGCGGTCTAGGCTACACCGGGGAGCTGTTTTTT. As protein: CASSHDPSGLGYTGELFF. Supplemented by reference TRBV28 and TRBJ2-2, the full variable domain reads DVKVTQSSRYLVKRTGEKVFLECVQDMDHENMFWYRQDPGLGLRLIYFSYDVKMKEKGDIPEGYSVSREKKERFSLILESASTNQTSMYLCASSHDPSGLGYTGELFFGEGSRLTVL.

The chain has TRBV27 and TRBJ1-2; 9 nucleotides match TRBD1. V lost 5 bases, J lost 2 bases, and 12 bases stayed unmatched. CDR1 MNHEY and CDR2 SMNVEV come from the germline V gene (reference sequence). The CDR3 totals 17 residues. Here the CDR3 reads CASSASTGGSPNYGYTF. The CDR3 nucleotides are TGTGCCAGCAGTGCATCGACAGGGGGGTCACCCAACTATGGCTACACCTTC.

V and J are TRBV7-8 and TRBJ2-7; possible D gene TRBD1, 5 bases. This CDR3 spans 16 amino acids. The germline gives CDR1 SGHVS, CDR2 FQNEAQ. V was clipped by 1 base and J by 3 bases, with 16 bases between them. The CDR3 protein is CASSLESPDQGYEQYF. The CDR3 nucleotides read TGTGCCAGCAGCTTAGAATCCCCAGACCAGGGCTACGAGCAGTACTTC. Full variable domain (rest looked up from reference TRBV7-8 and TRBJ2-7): GAGVSQSPRYKVAKRGQDVALRCDPISGHVSLFWYQQALGQGPEFLTYFQNEAQLDKSGLPSDRFFAERPEGSVSTLKIQRTQQEDSAVYLCASSLESPDQGYEQYFGPGTRLTVT.

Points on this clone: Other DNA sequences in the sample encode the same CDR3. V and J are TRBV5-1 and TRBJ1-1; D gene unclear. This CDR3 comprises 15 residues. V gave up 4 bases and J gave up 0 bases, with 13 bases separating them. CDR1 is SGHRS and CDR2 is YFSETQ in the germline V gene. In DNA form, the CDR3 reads TGCGCCAGCAGCCCCTTTGCGGGATTGAACACTGAAGCTTTCTTT. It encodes CASSPFAGLNTEAFF.

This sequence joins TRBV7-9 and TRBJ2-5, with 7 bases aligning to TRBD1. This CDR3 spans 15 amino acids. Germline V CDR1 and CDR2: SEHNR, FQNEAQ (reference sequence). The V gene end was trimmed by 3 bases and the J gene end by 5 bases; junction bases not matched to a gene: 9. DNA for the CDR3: TGTGCCAGCAGCTTGCCGGGACAGTCCACGGAGACCCAGTACTTC. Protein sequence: CASSLPGQSTETQYF.

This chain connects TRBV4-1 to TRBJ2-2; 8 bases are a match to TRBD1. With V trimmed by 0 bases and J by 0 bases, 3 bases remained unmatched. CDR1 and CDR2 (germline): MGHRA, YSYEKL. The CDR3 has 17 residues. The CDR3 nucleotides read TGCGCCAGCAGCCAAGAAATGACAGGGGCGAACACCGGGGAGCTGTTTTTT. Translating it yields CASSQEMTGANTGELFF.

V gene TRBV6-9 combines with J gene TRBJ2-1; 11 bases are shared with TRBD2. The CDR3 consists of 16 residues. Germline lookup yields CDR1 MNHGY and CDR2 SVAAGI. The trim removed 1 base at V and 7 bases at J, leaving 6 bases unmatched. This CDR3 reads CASSYLGLAEGNEQFF. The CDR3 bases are TGTGCCAGCAGTTATTTGGGACTAGCGGAGGGGAATGAGCAGTTCTTC.

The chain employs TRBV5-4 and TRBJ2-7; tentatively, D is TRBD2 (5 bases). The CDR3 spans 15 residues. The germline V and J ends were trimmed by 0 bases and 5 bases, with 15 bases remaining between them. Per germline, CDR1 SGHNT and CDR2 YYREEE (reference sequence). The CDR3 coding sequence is TGTGCCAGCAGCTTGGGACTATCAGTCCCTAACGAGCAGTACTTC. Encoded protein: CASSLGLSVPNEQYF.

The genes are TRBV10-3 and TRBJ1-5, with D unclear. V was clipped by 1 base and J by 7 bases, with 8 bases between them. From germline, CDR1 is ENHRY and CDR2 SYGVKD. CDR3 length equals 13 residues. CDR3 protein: CAISEYFKQPQHF. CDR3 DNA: TGTGCCATCAGTGAGTATTTTAAACAGCCCCAGCATTTT.

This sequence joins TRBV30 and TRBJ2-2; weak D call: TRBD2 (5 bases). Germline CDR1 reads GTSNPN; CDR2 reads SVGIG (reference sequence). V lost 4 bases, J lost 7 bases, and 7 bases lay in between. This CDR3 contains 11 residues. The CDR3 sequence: CAWNAGGELFF. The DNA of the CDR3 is TGTGCCTGGAACGCGGGCGGGGAGCTGTTTTTT.

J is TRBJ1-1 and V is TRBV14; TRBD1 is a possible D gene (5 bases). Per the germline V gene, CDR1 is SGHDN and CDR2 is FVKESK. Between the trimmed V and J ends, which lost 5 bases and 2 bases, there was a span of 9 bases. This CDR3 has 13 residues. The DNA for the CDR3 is TGTGCCAGCAGCAGCCAGGGAAACACTGAAGCTTTCTTT. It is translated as CASSSQGNTEAFF.

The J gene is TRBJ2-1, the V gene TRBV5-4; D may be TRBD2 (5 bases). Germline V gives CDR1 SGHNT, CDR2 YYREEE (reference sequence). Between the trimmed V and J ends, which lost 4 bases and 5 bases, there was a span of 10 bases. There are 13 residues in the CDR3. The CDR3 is CASSSVGDNEQFF. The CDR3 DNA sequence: TGTGCCAGCAGCAGCGTGGGAGACAATGAGCAGTTCTTC.

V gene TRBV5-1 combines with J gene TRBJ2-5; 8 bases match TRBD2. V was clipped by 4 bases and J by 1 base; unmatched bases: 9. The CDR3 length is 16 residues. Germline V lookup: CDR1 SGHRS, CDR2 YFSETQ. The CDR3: CASSPGGGSGQETQYF. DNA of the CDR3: TGCGCCAGCAGCCCCGGGGGGGGTTCGGGCCAAGAGACCCAGTACTTC.

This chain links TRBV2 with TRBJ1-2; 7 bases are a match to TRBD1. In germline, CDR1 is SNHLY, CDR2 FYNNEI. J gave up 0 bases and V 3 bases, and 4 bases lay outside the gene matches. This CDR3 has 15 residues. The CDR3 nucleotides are TGTGCCAGCAGTGAGGGGACAGAAGCTAACTATGGCTACACCTTC. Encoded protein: CASSEGTEANYGYTF.

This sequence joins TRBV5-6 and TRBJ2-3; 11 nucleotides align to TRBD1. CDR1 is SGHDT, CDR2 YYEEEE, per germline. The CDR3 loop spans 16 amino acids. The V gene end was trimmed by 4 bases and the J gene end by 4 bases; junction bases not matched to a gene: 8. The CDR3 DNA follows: TGTGCCAGCAGCCTGCTGGGGACAGGGGGTTCAGATACGCAGTATTTT. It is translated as CASSLLGTGGSDTQYF.

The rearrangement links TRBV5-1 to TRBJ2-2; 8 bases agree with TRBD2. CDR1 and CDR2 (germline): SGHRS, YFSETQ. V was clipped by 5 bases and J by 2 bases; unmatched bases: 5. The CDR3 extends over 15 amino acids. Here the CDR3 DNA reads TGCGCCAGCAGTTCCGGGACTAGTAACACCGGGGAGCTGTTTTTT. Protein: CASSSGTSNTGELFF.

In nucleotides, the CDR3 is TGTGCCAGCAGTGAAGGGGTCGGGACTGAAGCTTTCTTT. Translated, it gives CASSEGVGTEAFF. This rearrangement joins TRBV6-1 to TRBJ1-1; no firm D call. This CDR3 has 13 residues. Germline loops: CDR1 MNHNS, CDR2 SASEGT. V shed 1 base and J shed 5 bases, with 8 bases lying between them.

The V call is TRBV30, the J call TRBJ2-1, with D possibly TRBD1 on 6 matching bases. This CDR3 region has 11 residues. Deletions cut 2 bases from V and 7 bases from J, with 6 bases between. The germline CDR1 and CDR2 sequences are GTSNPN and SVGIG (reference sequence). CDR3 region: CAWSQGNEQFF. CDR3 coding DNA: TGTGCCTGGAGTCAGGGGAATGAGCAGTTCTTC.

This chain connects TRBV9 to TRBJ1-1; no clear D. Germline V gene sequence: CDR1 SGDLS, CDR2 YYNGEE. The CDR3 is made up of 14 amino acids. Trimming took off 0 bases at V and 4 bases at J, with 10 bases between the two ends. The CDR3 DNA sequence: TGTGCCAGCAGCGTAGTTATAAGCGGCACTGAAGCTTTCTTT. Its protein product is CASSVVISGTEAFF.

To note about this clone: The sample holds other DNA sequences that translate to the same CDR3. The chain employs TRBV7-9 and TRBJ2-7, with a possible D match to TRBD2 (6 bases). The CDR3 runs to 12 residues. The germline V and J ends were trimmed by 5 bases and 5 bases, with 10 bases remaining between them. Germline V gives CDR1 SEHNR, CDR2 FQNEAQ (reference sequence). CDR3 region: CASSPGGDEQYF. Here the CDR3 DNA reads TGTGCCAGCAGCCCTGGCGGGGACGAGCAGTACTTC.

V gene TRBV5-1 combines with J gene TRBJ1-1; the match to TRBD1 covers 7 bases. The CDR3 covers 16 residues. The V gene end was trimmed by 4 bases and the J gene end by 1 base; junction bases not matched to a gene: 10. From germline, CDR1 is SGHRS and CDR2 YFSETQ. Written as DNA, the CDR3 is TGCGCCAGCAGCCACCGCGGGACAGCAACGAACACTGAAGCTTTCTTT. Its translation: CASSHRGTATNTEAFF.